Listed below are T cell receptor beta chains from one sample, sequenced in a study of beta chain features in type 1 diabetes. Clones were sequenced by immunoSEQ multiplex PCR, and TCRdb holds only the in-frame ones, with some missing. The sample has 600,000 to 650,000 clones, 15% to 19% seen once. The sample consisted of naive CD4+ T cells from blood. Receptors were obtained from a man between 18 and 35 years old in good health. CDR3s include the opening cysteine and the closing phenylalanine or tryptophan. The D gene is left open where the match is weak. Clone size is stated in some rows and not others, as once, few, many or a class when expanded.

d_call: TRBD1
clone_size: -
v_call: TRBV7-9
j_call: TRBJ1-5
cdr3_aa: CASSSQGAPQPQHF
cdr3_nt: TGTGCCAGCAGCTCCCAGGGGGCTCCCCAGCCCCAGCATTTT

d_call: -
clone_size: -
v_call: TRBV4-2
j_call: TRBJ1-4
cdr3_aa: CASSRNTDRQEKLFF
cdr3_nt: TGTGCCAGCAGCCGTAATACGGATAGACAGGAAAAACTGTTTTTT

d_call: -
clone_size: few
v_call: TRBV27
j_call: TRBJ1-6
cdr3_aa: CASTRRGSSYNSPLHF
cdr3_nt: TGTGCCAGCACCCGCCGGGGGAGCTCCTATAATTCACCCCTCCACTTT

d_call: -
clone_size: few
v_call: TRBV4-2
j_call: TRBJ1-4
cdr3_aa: CASSQDRAEKLFF
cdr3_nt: TGTGCCAGCAGCCAAGATCGAGCGGAGAAACTGTTTTTT

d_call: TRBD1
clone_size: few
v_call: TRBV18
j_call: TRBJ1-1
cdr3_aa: CATQPNRGGTEAFF
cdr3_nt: TGTGCCACCCAACCCAACAGGGGAGGGACTGAAGCTTTCTTT

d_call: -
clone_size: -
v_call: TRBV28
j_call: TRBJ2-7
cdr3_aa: CASSAQGQRGYEQYF
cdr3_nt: TGTGCCAGCAGTGCGCAGGGACAACGAGGTTACGAGCAGTACTTC

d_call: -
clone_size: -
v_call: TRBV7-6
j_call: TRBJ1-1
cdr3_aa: CASSLTLRGQFITEAFF
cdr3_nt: TGTGCCAGCAGCTTAACCCTCCGAGGACAGTTCATCACTGAAGCTTTCTTT

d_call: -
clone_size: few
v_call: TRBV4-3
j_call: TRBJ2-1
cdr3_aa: CASSQDIPQNEQFF
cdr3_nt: TGCGCCAGCAGCCAAGATATCCCTCAGAATGAGCAGTTCTTC

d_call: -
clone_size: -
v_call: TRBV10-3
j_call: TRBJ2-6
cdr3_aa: CATSGAGANVLTF
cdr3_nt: TGTGCCACCTCCGGAGCTGGGGCCAACGTCCTGACTTTC

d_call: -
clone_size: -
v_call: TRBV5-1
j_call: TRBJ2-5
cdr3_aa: CASSDGTARETQYF
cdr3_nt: TGCGCCAGCAGCGATGGGACGGCCCGAGAGACCCAGTACTTC

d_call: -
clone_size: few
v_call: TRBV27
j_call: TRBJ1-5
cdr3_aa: CASSFRADLYQPQHF
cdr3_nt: TGTGCCAGCAGTTTCCGGGCCGATTTGTATCAGCCCCAGCATTTT

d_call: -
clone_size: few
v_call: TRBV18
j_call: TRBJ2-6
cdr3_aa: CASSPFPGLNPRGANVLTF
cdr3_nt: TGTGCCAGCTCACCGTTCCCGGGACTCAACCCCCGAGGGGCCAACGTCCTGACTTTC

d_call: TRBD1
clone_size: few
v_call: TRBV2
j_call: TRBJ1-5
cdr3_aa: CASSEYRGSQPQHF
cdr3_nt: TGTGCCAGCAGTGAGTACAGGGGGAGTCAGCCCCAGCATTTT

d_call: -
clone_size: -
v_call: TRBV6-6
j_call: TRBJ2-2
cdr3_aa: CASSYPVPNTGELFF
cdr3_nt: TGTGCCAGCAGTTACCCTGTACCGAACACCGGGGAGCTGTTTTTT

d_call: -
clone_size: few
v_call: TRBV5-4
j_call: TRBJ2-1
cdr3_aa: CASSRILNEQFF
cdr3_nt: TGTGCCAGCAGCCGGATCTTAAATGAGCAGTTCTTC

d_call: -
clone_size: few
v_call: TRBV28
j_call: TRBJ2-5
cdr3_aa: CASSLAAVSRETQYF
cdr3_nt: TGTGCCAGCAGTTTAGCGGCGGTGTCGAGGGAGACCCAGTACTTC

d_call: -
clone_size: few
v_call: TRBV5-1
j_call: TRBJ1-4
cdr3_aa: CASSLGGADNEKLFF
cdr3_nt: TGCGCCAGCAGCCTCGGAGGGGCAGATAATGAAAAACTGTTTTTT

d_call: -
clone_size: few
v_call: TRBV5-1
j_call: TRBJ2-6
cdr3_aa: CASSTAGSGANVLTF
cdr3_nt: TGCGCCAGCAGCACTGCAGGGTCTGGGGCCAACGTCCTGACTTTC

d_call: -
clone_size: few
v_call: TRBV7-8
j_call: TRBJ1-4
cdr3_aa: CASSLATRAANEKLFF
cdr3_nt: TGTGCCAGCAGCTTAGCGACGAGGGCGGCTAATGAAAAACTGTTTTTT

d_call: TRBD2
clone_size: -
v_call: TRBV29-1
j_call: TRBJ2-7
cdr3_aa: CSVGTSGRAGRGEQYF
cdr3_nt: TGCAGCGTTGGGACTAGCGGGAGGGCCGGTCGAGGCGAGCAGTACTTC

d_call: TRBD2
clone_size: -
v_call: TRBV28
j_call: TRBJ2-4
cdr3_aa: CASSPGVAGGYQWAKNIQYF
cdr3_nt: TGTGCCAGCAGCCCCGGGGTCGCGGGAGGTTATCAGTGGGCCAAAAACATTCAGTACTTC

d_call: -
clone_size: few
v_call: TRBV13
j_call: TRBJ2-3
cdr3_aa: CASSSLGLAPSTDTQYF
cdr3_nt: TGTGCCAGCAGCTCCCTGGGCCTAGCGCCTTCCACAGATACGCAGTATTTT

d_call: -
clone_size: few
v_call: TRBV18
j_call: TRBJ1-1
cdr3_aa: CASPKAGAPGAFF
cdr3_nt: TGTGCCAGCCCTAAAGCGGGGGCCCCTGGAGCTTTCTTT

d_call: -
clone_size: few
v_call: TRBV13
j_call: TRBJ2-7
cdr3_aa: CASSWRETKYF
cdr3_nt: TGTGCCAGCAGCTGGCGAGAGACGAAGTACTTC

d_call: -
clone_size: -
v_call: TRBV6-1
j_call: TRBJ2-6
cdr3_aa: CASSDVGTGANVLTF
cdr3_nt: TGTGCCAGCAGTGACGTGGGAACTGGGGCCAACGTCCTGACTTTC

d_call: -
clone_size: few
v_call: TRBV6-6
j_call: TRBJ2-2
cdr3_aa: CASNPGQGGTGELFF
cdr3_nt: TGTGCCAGCAACCCCGGACAGGGAGGGACCGGGGAGCTGTTTTTT

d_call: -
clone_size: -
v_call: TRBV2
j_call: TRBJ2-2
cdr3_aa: CASSEARTPTGELFF
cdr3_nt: TGTGCCAGCAGTGAGGCGAGGACGCCCACCGGGGAGCTGTTTTTT

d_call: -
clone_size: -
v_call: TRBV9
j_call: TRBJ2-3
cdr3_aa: CASSPTPPDTQYF
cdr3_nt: TGTGCCAGCAGCCCAACCCCCCCAGATACGCAGTATTTT

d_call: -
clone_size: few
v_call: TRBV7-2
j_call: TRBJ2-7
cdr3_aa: CASSLGTVATYEQYF
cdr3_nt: TGTGCCAGCAGCTTAGGGACAGTAGCTACCTACGAGCAGTACTTC

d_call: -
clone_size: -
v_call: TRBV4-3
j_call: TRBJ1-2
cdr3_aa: CASSQGERYGYTF
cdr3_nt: TGCGCCAGCAGCCAAGGAGAGCGCTATGGCTACACCTTC

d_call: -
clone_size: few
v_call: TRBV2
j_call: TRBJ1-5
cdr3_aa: CASSEARQLFNF
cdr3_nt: TGTGCCAGCAGTGAAGCTCGGCAGCTGTTCAATTTT

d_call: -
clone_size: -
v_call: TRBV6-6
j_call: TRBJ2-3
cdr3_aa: CASSYSGHLGTDTQYF
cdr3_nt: TGTGCCAGCAGTTATTCGGGACACCTTGGAACAGATACGCAGTATTTT

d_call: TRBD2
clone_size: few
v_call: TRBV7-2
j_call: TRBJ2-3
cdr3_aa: CASRHSGVSTDTQYF
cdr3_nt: TGTGCCAGCAGACATAGCGGGGTTAGCACAGATACGCAGTATTTT

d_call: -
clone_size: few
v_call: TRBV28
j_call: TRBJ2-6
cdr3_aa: CASSLVRNSGANVLTF
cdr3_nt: TGTGCCAGCAGTTTAGTTCGTAACTCTGGGGCCAACGTCCTGACTTTC

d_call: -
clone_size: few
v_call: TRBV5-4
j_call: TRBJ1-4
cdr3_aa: CASSLRTNEKLFF
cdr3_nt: TGTGCCAGCAGCTTGCGGACTAATGAAAAACTGTTTTTT

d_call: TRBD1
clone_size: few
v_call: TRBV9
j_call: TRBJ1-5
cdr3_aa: CASSVGTGVGNQPQHF
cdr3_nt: TGTGCCAGCAGCGTAGGGACAGGGGTGGGGAATCAGCCCCAGCATTTT

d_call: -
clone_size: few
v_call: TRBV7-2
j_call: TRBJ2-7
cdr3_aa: CASSLVQGSYEQYF
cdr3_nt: TGTGCCAGCAGCTTAGTTCAGGGATCTTACGAGCAGTACTTC

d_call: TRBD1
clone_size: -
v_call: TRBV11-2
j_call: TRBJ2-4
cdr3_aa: CASSLGRGLGQNIQYF
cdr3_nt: TGTGCCAGCAGCTTGGGCAGGGGGCTCGGCCAAAACATTCAGTACTTC

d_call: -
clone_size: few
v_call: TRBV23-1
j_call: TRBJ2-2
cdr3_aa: CASSQSRVGYSAGELFF
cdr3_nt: TGCGCCAGCAGTCAATCGAGAGTCGGTTATTCGGCCGGGGAGCTGTTTTTT

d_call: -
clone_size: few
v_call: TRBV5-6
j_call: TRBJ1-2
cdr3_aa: CASRTQGSYYGYTF
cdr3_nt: TGTGCCAGCAGAACCCAGGGGAGTTACTATGGCTACACCTTC

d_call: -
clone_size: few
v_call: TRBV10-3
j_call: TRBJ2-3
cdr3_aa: CAIKAGISTDTQYF
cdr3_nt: TGTGCCATCAAGGCGGGAATAAGCACAGATACGCAGTATTTT

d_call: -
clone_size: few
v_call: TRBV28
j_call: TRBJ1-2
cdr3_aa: CASFFRGRGYGYTF
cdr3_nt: TGTGCCAGCTTCTTCCGAGGAAGGGGATATGGCTACACCTTC